This TCR beta chain was recorded in a study of blood T cell repertoires in COVID-19. Clones were sequenced by immunoSEQ multiplex PCR, and TCRdb holds only the in-frame ones, with some missing. This table holds some 380,000 clones, 90% found once. Sequenced: peripheral blood. This clonotype originated in a man aged 18-30 years with active or convalescent COVID-19.

The CDR3 sequence: CASSGWGLPGGTSTNEKLFF. CDR3 nucleotide sequence: TGTGCCAGCAGCGGATGGGGGTTGCCAGGGGGAACTTCAACTAATGAAAAACTGTTTTTT. The chain links TRBV5-5 to TRBJ1-4; 7 bases fit TRBD1. The CDR3 consists of 20 residues. J gave up 0 bases and V 4 bases, and 18 bases lay outside the gene matches. From germline, CDR1 is SGHKS and CDR2 YYEKEE (reference sequence).